These 22 T cell receptor beta chains originate from one sample sequenced in a study of blood T cell repertoires in COVID-19. Profiling relied on immunoSEQ multiplex PCR, and the TCRdb table lists in-frame clones only, not all of them. The profile shows 500,000 or so clones, about nine tenths of them singletons. The specimen was PBMCs or T cells enriched from blood (not recorded which). These receptors came from a woman aged 18-29 years who had recovered from COVID-19.

This clone came up once. This rearrangement joins TRBV6-6 to TRBJ2-5; D may be TRBD2 (7 bases). This CDR3 is built from 15 residues. Germline V CDR1 and CDR2: MNHNY, SVGAGI (reference sequence). The germline V and J ends were trimmed by 6 bases and 3 bases, with 17 bases remaining between them. The CDR3: CASSLSGGREETQYF. The CDR3 region has the DNA TGTGCCAGCAGCCTCTCCGGGGGGCGAGAAGAGACCCAGTACTTC.

The CDR3 coding sequence is TGCGCCAGCAGCTTGGGGCCCAGGGCCGGATACGAGCAGTACTTC. It specifies CASSLGPRAGYEQYF. The chain has TRBV5-1 and TRBJ2-7, with TRBD1 as a possible D gene (5 bases). CDR1 is SGHRS and CDR2 is YFSETQ in the germline V gene. V was trimmed by 0 bases and J by 4 bases, leaving 14 bases between them. This CDR3 is 15 amino acids long.

CDR3 DNA sequence: TGTGCCAGCAGTTCCCCCGGGACTACCCATGGCTACACCTTC. Translation gives CASSSPGTTHGYTF. The chain links TRBV28 to TRBJ1-2; a weak D match, TRBD1 (5 bases). V lost 4 bases to trimming and J lost 6 bases, with 15 bases between them. Germline CDR1 reads MDHEN; CDR2 reads SYDVKM. The CDR3 loop spans 14 amino acids.

The J gene is TRBJ1-4, the V gene TRBV5-1; TRBD1 might be the D (6 bases). In germline, CDR1 is SGHRS, CDR2 YFSETQ. Trimming pared 0 bases from V and 11 bases from J, leaving 20 bases between. The CDR3 covers 16 residues. CDR3 sequence: CASSLEAGVRYGKLFF. CDR3 sequence (DNA): TGCGCCAGCAGCTTGGAGGCAGGGGTTCGGTACGGGAAACTGTTTTTT.

The chain couples TRBV19 to TRBJ1-1; D is perhaps TRBD1 (6 bases). V was cut by 5 bases and J by 3 bases, with 10 bases left in between. The CDR3 extends over 13 amino acids. Germline CDR1 LNHDA, CDR2 SQIVND (reference sequence). The CDR3 protein is CASSQGTDTEAFF. The DNA for the CDR3 is TGTGCCAGTAGTCAGGGGACGGACACTGAAGCTTTCTTT.

In this sample, this clone turned up once. The V call is TRBV2, the J call TRBJ1-2, with D possibly matching TRBD1 (6 bases). The V end lost 1 base, the J end lost 0 bases, and 9 bases lay between the germline ends. The CDR3 is 15 amino acids. Germline CDR1 reads SNHLY; CDR2 reads FYNNEI. CDR3 DNA sequence: TGTGCCAGCAGTGAAGTTGAGGGGGCTAACTATGGCTACACCTTC. Protein product: CASSEVEGANYGYTF.

This rearrangement joins TRBV6-5 to TRBJ1-2, with unresolved D. Trimming took off 7 bases at V and 5 bases at J, with 11 bases between the two ends. Germline loops: CDR1 MNHEY, CDR2 SVGAGI. The CDR3 runs 12 residues. The CDR3 DNA reads TGTGCCAGCATCGGGTCTGGATATGGCTACACCTTC. It specifies CASIGSGYGYTF.

The gene calls are TRBV30 and TRBJ1-2, with D maybe TRBD1 (5 bases). V lost 2 bases and J lost 7, with 14 bases in between. In germline, CDR1 is GTSNPN, CDR2 SVGIG (reference sequence). The CDR3 sequence is 13 residues long. CDR3 DNA sequence: TGTGCCTGGAGTCATGAGGGGCGGGGTGGCTACACCTTC. Residues: CAWSHEGRGGYTF.

The V and J genes are TRBV3-1 (or the pseudogene TRBV3-2) and TRBJ1-1; D is possibly TRBD1 (6 bases). The V gene's germline CDR1 is LGHDT and CDR2 YNNKEL (reference sequence). Trimming took 0 bases from V and 5 from J, leaving 13 bases between them. This CDR3 spans 15 amino acids. The CDR3 nucleotides read TGTGCCAGCAGCCAAGAACAGGGAGTTGGGACTGAAGCTTTCTTT. Encoded protein: CASSQEQGVGTEAFF.

This rearrangement joins TRBV2 to TRBJ1-5, with D possibly matching TRBD1 (5 bases). Germline-derived CDR1 and CDR2 are SNHLY and FYNNEI. The V end lost 6 bases, the J end lost 2 bases, and 17 bases lay between the germline ends. The CDR3 covers 16 residues. This chain's CDR3 is CASSLGPPGGNQPQHF. The CDR3, as DNA: TGTGCCAGCAGCTTAGGACCCCCGGGGGGCAATCAGCCCCAGCATTTT.

The genes are TRBV12-3 or TRBV12-4 and TRBJ1-2; D gene ambiguous. Trimming took 5 bases from V and 8 from J, leaving 12 bases between them. The length of the CDR3 is 12 residues. As DNA, the CDR3 is TGTGCCAGCAGTCCCCAGACGGGGGGCTACACCTTC. Translation: CASSPQTGGYTF.

V gene TRBV6-4 combines with J gene TRBJ1-2; D unresolved. The length of the CDR3 is 11 residues. Trimming took 11 bases from V and 8 from J, leaving 15 bases between them. Germline CDR1 and CDR2: MRHNA and SNTAGT. The CDR3 region is CAGTFSRGYTF. The CDR3, as DNA: TGTGCCGGTACCTTTTCGAGAGGCTACACCTTC.

This clone was observed once. V usage is TRBV18 and J usage is TRBJ2-7; 11 nucleotides align to TRBD1. In germline, CDR1 is KGHSH, CDR2 LQKENI. The CDR3 totals 16 residues. Trimming removed 2 bases from V and 3 bases from J; junction bases left unmatched: 6. The CDR3 bases are TGTGCCAGCTCACCAATGGCCGGGACAGGGGGCTACGAGCAGTACTTC. Translation: CASSPMAGTGGYEQYF. Filled out from reference TRBV18 and TRBJ2-7, the complete variable domain reads NAGVMQNPRHLVRRRGQEARLRCSPMKGHSHVYWYRQLPEEGLKFMVYLQKENIIDESGMPKERFSAEFPKEGPSILRIQQVVRGDSAAYFCASSPMAGTGGYEQYFGPGTRLTVT.

The chain combines TRBV4-1 with TRBJ2-3, with a weak D call TRBD2 (6 bases). The CDR3 runs to 15 residues. V was trimmed by 4 bases and J by 1 base, leaving 12 bases between them. Looked up from germline, CDR1 is MGHRA and CDR2 is YSYEKL. The CDR3 sequence is CASSLMGGGTDTQYF. The DNA for the CDR3 is TGCGCCAGCAGCCTTATGGGGGGAGGCACAGATACGCAGTATTTT.

The rearrangement joins TRBV5-4 to TRBJ2-7; 9 positions agree with TRBD1. From germline, CDR1 is SGHNT and CDR2 YYREEE (reference sequence). The CDR3 has 13 residues. Losses at the gene ends were 5 bases for V and 3 bases for J; bases not matched to a gene: 3. The CDR3 here is CASSGQGLYEQYF. In nucleotides, the CDR3 is TGTGCCAGCAGTGGACAGGGGCTCTACGAGCAGTACTTC.

The chain carries TRBV19 and TRBJ1-5; 7 bases agree with TRBD1. The CDR3 has 12 residues. Germline V lookup: CDR1 LNHDA, CDR2 SQIVND (reference sequence). Trimming at V came to 8 bases and at J to 5 bases, leaving 3 bases not matched to a gene. The CDR3 reads CASQGGYQPQHF. The CDR3 DNA follows: TGTGCCAGTCAGGGGGGCTATCAGCCCCAGCATTTT.

The rearrangement links TRBV11-3 to TRBJ2-7; no definite D call. Germline lookup yields CDR1 SGHNT and CDR2 YENEEA. Trimming took 2 bases from V and 4 from J, leaving 12 bases between them. This CDR3 is 14 amino acids long. CDR3 loop: CASSLTPSGYEQYF. In DNA form, the CDR3 reads TGTGCCAGCAGCTTAACCCCTAGTGGTTACGAGCAGTACTTC.

The chain carries TRBV5-1 and TRBJ2-5; no reliable D call. Trimming cost V 6 bases and J 5 bases, with 14 bases left between them. This CDR3 has 13 amino acids. Germline CDR1 is SGHRS and CDR2 is YFSETQ. The CDR3 region is CASNGVAGETQYF. The CDR3 DNA reads as TGCGCCAGCAACGGCGTAGCTGGGGAGACCCAGTACTTC.

The V and J genes are TRBV4-1 and TRBJ1-1; 10 bases fit TRBD1. The V gene end was trimmed by 4 bases and the J gene end by 7 bases; junction bases not matched to a gene: 3. CDR3 length equals 13 residues. The germline gives CDR1 MGHRA, CDR2 YSYEKL. The CDR3 is CASSPTGGLEAFF. CDR3 nucleotide sequence: TGCGCCAGCAGCCCGACAGGGGGCCTTGAAGCTTTCTTT.

This rearrangement joins TRBV5-1 to TRBJ2-2; 9 bases are shared with TRBD1. The junction had 4 bases not matched to a gene; V was cut back by 4 bases and J by 3 bases. Germline loops: CDR1 SGHRS, CDR2 YFSETQ. This CDR3 is built from 15 residues. The CDR3, as DNA: TGCGCCAGCAGCCGGGACAGGGTTTACACCGGGGAGCTGTTTTTT. Translating it yields CASSRDRVYTGELFF.

The V call is TRBV19, the J call TRBJ1-1; D is unresolved. Germline loops: CDR1 LNHDA, CDR2 SQIVND (reference sequence). The germline V and J ends were trimmed by 8 bases and 7 bases, with 8 bases remaining between them. This CDR3 is built from 10 residues. This CDR3 reads CASVADEAFF. The CDR3 DNA is TGTGCCAGTGTGGCGGATGAAGCTTTCTTT. Supplemented by reference TRBV19 and TRBJ1-1, the full variable domain reads DGGITQSPKYLFRKEGQNVTLSCEQNLNHDAMYWYRQDPGQGLRLIYYSQIVNDFQKGDIAEGYSVSREKKESFPLTVTSAQKNPTAFYLCASVADEAFFGQGTRLTVV.

The chain is built from TRBV19 and TRBJ1-3; no reliable D call. CDR3 length: 15 amino acids. The ends were cut back, 2 bases at V and 0 bases at J, with 8 bases in the middle. CDR1 and CDR2 (germline): LNHDA, SQIVND (reference sequence). CDR3 residues: CASSIPSVSGNTIYF. CDR3 in DNA: TGTGCCAGTAGTATACCATCAGTCTCTGGAAACACCATATATTTT.